These 31 T cell receptor beta chains were sequenced from one sample in a study of T cell responses to AZD1222 COVID-19 vaccine. Method: immunoSEQ multiplex PCR; TCRdb's copy keeps in-frame clones and lacks some. The data contain more than 150,000 clones, roughly 94% of them singletons. Sequenced material: peripheral blood, taken 28 days after the second AZD1222 dose. The receptors were sampled from an adult who received the AZD1222 COVID-19 vaccine.

DNA of the CDR3: TGTGCCAGCAGTGTCCGGGGTACCGGCAATCAGCCCCAGCATTTT. This translates into CASSVRGTGNQPQHF. The chain recombines TRBV28 with TRBJ1-5, with D uncertain. V was shortened by 5 bases and J by 2 bases, with 13 bases between the two germline ends. The germline CDR1 and CDR2 sequences are MDHEN and SYDVKM. This CDR3 is 15 amino acids long.

CDR3 sequence reads: CASSSTGGSKNIQYF. The CDR3 region has the DNA TGTGCCAGCAGCAGTACAGGGGGCTCCAAAAACATTCAGTACTTC. This chain uses TRBV7-2 with TRBJ2-4, with TRBD1 matching over 9 bases. J lost 2 bases, V lost 5 bases, and 4 bases had no gene match. The CDR3 consists of 15 residues. CDR1 is SGHTA, CDR2 FQGNSA, per germline.

The chain couples TRBV5-6 to TRBJ2-4, with D maybe TRBD2 (7 bases). Germline CDR1 SGHDT, CDR2 YYEEEE. V lost 1 base to trimming and J lost 7 bases, with 18 bases between them. The CDR3 consists of 16 residues. The CDR3 loop reads CASSLRTRGGRNIQYF. The CDR3 DNA reads TGTGCCAGCAGCTTGAGAACGAGGGGGGGCCGGAACATTCAGTACTTC.

This chain connects TRBV18 to TRBJ1-1; TRBD1 might be the D (5 bases). V was shortened by 0 bases and J by 5 bases, with 10 bases between the two germline ends. The germline V gene encodes CDR1 KGHSH and CDR2 LQKENI. This CDR3 is 14 amino acids long. In DNA, the CDR3 is TGTGCCAGCTCACCACCGGGGGGTGGTACTGAAGCTTTCTTT. Residues: CASSPPGGGTEAFF.

This sequence joins TRBV28 and TRBJ1-4, with D unresolved. CDR1 and CDR2 (germline): MDHEN, SYDVKM. The CDR3 is 15 residues long. V was clipped by 2 bases and J by 7 bases, with 14 bases between them. CDR3 protein: CASSLMDPPGEKLFF. DNA of the CDR3: TGTGCCAGCAGTTTAATGGACCCTCCGGGTGAAAAACTGTTTTTT.

The V and J genes are TRBV6-5 and TRBJ1-1, with 10 bases fitting TRBD1. CDR3 length: 16 amino acids. Per the germline V gene, CDR1 is MNHEY and CDR2 is SVGAGI. Germline trimming cut 4 bases from V and 1 base from J; bases unmatched to any gene: 6. The CDR3 DNA follows: TGTGCCAGCAGTTCCCATTGGGACAGGGGGAACACTGAAGCTTTCTTT. Residues: CASSSHWDRGNTEAFF.

V is TRBV5-1 and J is TRBJ1-1; no reliable D call. The CDR3 is 14 amino acids. Trimming removed 0 bases from V and 7 bases from J, with 13 bases in between. CDR1 and CDR2 from the germline V gene are SGHRS and YFSETQ. In DNA form, the CDR3 reads TGCGCCAGCAGCTTGGTGGTGGGGAGAGGTGAAGCTTTCTTT. Amino acids: CASSLVVGRGEAFF.

The chain joins TRBV5-8 to TRBJ1-3; D is perhaps TRBD1 (6 bases). The CDR3 is made up of 16 amino acids. Trimming removed 0 bases at V and 7 bases at J, with 17 bases between. Germline assignment: CDR1 SGHTS and CDR2 YDEGEE. The CDR3 coding sequence is TGTGCCAGCAGCTTGGAATCGGCCAGGGGACGGAACACCATATATTTT. Protein product: CASSLESARGRNTIYF.

DNA of the CDR3: TGTGCCAGCAGCCAAAGTCCTGCACTAGCGGGGGGGCAGGGTACGCAGTATTTT. Residues: CASSQSPALAGGQGTQYF. This chain links TRBV7-2 with TRBJ2-3, with 13 bases aligning to TRBD2. Germline assignment: CDR1 SGHTA and CDR2 FQGNSA. This CDR3 spans 18 amino acids. The trim removed 5 bases at V and 8 bases at J, leaving 16 bases unmatched.

The chain is built from TRBV28 and TRBJ2-7; 15 bases match TRBD2. V was pared by 6 bases and J by 3 bases, with 12 bases of the junction left unmatched. This CDR3 spans 18 amino acids. Germline values: CDR1 MDHEN, CDR2 SYDVKM. For the CDR3, the DNA is TGTGCCAGCAGGCCTGGACTAGCGGGAGGGTTTCTGAACTACGAGCAGTACTTC. Translation gives CASRPGLAGGFLNYEQYF.

V and J are TRBV10-2 and TRBJ2-7; possibly TRBD2 for D (5 bases). The V gene lost 4 bases and the J gene lost 2 bases, with 9 bases spanning the gap. CDR1 and CDR2 (germline): WSHSY, SAAADI. The CDR3 totals 13 residues. The CDR3 nucleotides are TGCGCCAGCAGTGGCGCTAGCCCCTACGAGCAGTACTTC. Amino acid sequence: CASSGASPYEQYF.

V and J are TRBV28 and TRBJ1-3; 7 bases map to TRBD1. The ends lost 7 bases at V and 4 bases at J; junction bases unmatched: 7. The germline CDR1 and CDR2 sequences are MDHEN and SYDVKM. The CDR3 sequence is 14 residues long. The DNA for the CDR3 is TGTGCCAGCACCGTTACAGGGGTCGGAAACACCATATATTTT. This sequence encodes CASTVTGVGNTIYF.

The rearrangement links TRBV19 to TRBJ1-6, with TRBD1 as a possible D gene (6 bases). V lost 3 bases and J lost 6, with 15 bases in between. The V gene's germline CDR1 is LNHDA and CDR2 SQIVND (reference sequence). This CDR3 comprises 16 residues. Here the CDR3 reads CASSIRGGNSNSPLHF. In nucleotides, the CDR3 is TGTGCCAGTAGTATTCGAGGGGGAAACTCTAATTCACCCCTCCACTTT.

This sequence joins TRBV7-3 and TRBJ2-5; TRBD1 might be the D (6 bases). Germline CDR1 SGHTA, CDR2 FQGTGA. The CDR3 has 13 amino acids. The V gene lost 5 bases and the J gene lost 3 bases, with 10 bases spanning the gap. CDR3 coding DNA: TGTGCCAGCAGCCATGGACAGAAAGAGACCCAGTACTTC. Amino acids: CASSHGQKETQYF.

This clone has only one observation. V and J are TRBV7-9 and TRBJ2-5; D is undetermined. The CDR3 is 14 amino acids. CDR1 and CDR2 (germline): SEHNR, FQNEAQ (reference sequence). Trimming took 1 base from V and 3 from J, leaving 9 bases between them. The CDR3 region has the DNA TGTGCCAGCAGCTTAGTTGGCGCAGAAGAGACCCAGTACTTC. It encodes CASSLVGAEETQYF.

This clone has just one count. This chain links TRBV19 with TRBJ1-1, with 7 positions matching TRBD1. The CDR3 extends over 12 amino acids. Germline trimming cut 6 bases from V and 7 bases from J; bases unmatched to any gene: 5. Germline-derived CDR1 and CDR2 are LNHDA and SQIVND (reference sequence). This CDR3 reads CASSPWTGEAFF. In nucleotides, the CDR3 is TGTGCCAGTAGCCCCTGGACAGGTGAAGCTTTCTTT.

The V call is TRBV6-6, the J call TRBJ2-7; 10 bases line up with TRBD2. The CDR3 runs to 13 residues. V trimming: 7 bases; J trimming: 3 bases; junction bases outside the gene matches: 3. CDR1 is MNHNY, CDR2 SVGAGI, per germline (reference sequence). The CDR3 DNA reads TGTGCCAGCATACCTAGCGGGAGCTACGAGCAGTACTTC. Protein sequence: CASIPSGSYEQYF.

The V call is TRBV27, the J call TRBJ2-7; D gene unclear. Trimming took 5 bases from V and 0 from J, leaving 11 bases between them. The CDR3 has 14 residues. In germline, CDR1 is MNHEY, CDR2 SMNVEV (reference sequence). CDR3 sequence (DNA): TGTGCCAGCAGTCTTCGGAAGACCTCCTACGAGCAGTACTTC. Its protein is CASSLRKTSYEQYF.

This clone was observed once. The CDR3, as DNA: TGTGCCAGCAGCACCTCAGGGGGATTCACAGATACGCAGTATTTT. Its translation is CASSTSGGFTDTQYF. The chain combines TRBV11-1 with TRBJ2-3; 7 positions agree with TRBD1. V lost 5 bases and J lost 2; bases outside the gene matches: 7. The V gene's germline CDR1 is SGHAT and CDR2 FQDESV (reference sequence). CDR3 length: 15 amino acids.

The V call is TRBV21-1, the J call TRBJ1-5; the table's D call of TRBD1 was not tested on the DNA. TRBV21-1 is a pseudogene locus. The CDR3 is 16 residues long. CDR3 residues: CASSKSVGDSNQPQHF. The CDR3 coding sequence is TGTGCCAGCAGCAAATCGGTAGGGGATAGCAATCAGCCCCAGCATTTT.

The CDR3 bases are TGTGCCAGCAGCTCCCTACGTGGGACAGCGGATTTGGGCACTGAAGCTTTCTTT. Its protein is CASSSLRGTADLGTEAFF. The chain is built from TRBV7-6 and TRBJ1-1; 7 bases agree with TRBD1. J was trimmed by 4 bases and V by 4 bases; bases with no gene match: 18. This CDR3 comprises 18 residues. Germline loops: CDR1 SGHVS, CDR2 FNYEAQ. Supplemented by reference TRBV7-6 and TRBJ1-1, the full variable domain reads GAGVSQSPRYKVTKRGQDVALRCDPISGHVSLYWYRQALGQGPEFLTYFNYEAQQDKSGLPNDRFSAERPEGSISTLTIQRTEQRDSAMYRCASSSLRGTADLGTEAFFGQGTRLTVV.

CDR3 protein: CASSFGGRRAGELFF. As DNA, the CDR3 is TGTGCCAGCAGTTTTGGCGGGAGGCGGGCCGGGGAGCTGTTTTTT. The J gene is TRBJ2-2, the V gene TRBV28, with 8 nucleotides matching TRBD2. The CDR3 sequence is 15 residues long. Germline V gives CDR1 MDHEN, CDR2 SYDVKM. Trimming removed 3 bases from V and 6 bases from J; junction bases left unmatched: 6.

This chain joins TRBV5-8 and TRBJ1-5; TRBD1 is a possible D gene (5 bases). Germline assignment: CDR1 SGHTS and CDR2 YDEGEE. The CDR3 totals 14 residues. Trimming left V 1 base short and J 3 bases short, with 8 bases between. The DNA of the CDR3 is TGTGCCAGCAGCTTGTACAGGACCAATCAGCCCCAGCATTTT. Amino acid sequence: CASSLYRTNQPQHF.

The chain couples TRBV7-3 to TRBJ2-1; 13 positions match TRBD2. Germline CDR1 reads SGHTA; CDR2 reads FQGTGA. Germline trimming cut 4 bases from V and 10 bases from J; bases unmatched to any gene: 13. This CDR3 has 17 residues. CDR3 region: CASSSAGTSGALGEQFF. CDR3 coding DNA: TGTGCCAGCAGCTCCGCCGGGACTAGCGGGGCCCTTGGCGAGCAGTTCTTC.

The chain links TRBV29-1 to TRBJ2-7; possible D gene TRBD1, 5 bases. Per the germline V gene, CDR1 is SQVTM and CDR2 is ANQGSEA. The CDR3 is 13 amino acids. The V end was cut by 4 bases, the J end by 4 bases, with 14 bases between. CDR3: CSVVGLGLYEQYF. The CDR3, as DNA: TGCAGCGTTGTGGGGCTAGGGCTATACGAGCAGTACTTC.

The sample holds one count of this clone. The chain joins TRBV6-1 to TRBJ2-3; 10 bases match TRBD1. Trimming removed 3 bases from V and 2 bases from J; junction bases left unmatched: 8. The CDR3 has 17 residues. CDR1 is MNHNS, CDR2 SASEGT, per germline. CDR3 sequence: CASSDAGTGDYTDTQYF. DNA of the CDR3: TGTGCCAGCAGTGACGCCGGGACAGGGGATTACACAGATACGCAGTATTTT.

This chain uses TRBV12-3 or TRBV12-4 with TRBJ2-7; TRBD2 agrees at 9 bases. The CDR3 totals 13 residues. V was pared by 8 bases and J by 1 base, with 3 bases of the junction left unmatched. As DNA, the CDR3 is TGTGCCAGCCGGCGGGGGGGTTCCTACGAGCAGTACTTC. It encodes CASRRGGSYEQYF.

J is TRBJ1-1 and V is TRBV7-9; D is unclear. The length of the CDR3 is 13 residues. The V end lost 2 bases, the J end lost 7 bases, and 11 bases lay between the germline ends. From germline, CDR1 is SEHNR and CDR2 FQNEAQ (reference sequence). In DNA, the CDR3 is TGTGCCAGCAGCTTAAAAGGAAGTGGTGAAGCTTTCTTT. Residues: CASSLKGSGEAFF. The complete variable domain, with remaining parts taken from reference TRBV7-9 and TRBJ1-1, reads DTGVSQNPRHKITKRGQNVTFRCDPISEHNRLYWYRQTLGQGPEFLTYFQNEAQLEKSRLLSDRFSAERPKGSFSTLEIQRTEQGDSAMYLCASSLKGSGEAFFGQGTRLTVV.

This sequence joins TRBV9 and TRBJ1-6; D remains unclear. The V end was cut by 0 bases, the J end by 6 bases, with 7 bases between. The V gene's germline CDR1 is SGDLS and CDR2 YYNGEE. The CDR3 length is 14 residues. CDR3: CASSVVLCNSPLHF. Written as DNA, the CDR3 is TGTGCCAGCAGCGTAGTATTGTGTAATTCACCCCTCCACTTT. The whole variable domain, filled in from reference TRBV9 and TRBJ1-6, reads DSGVTQTPKHLITATGQRVTLRCSPRSGDLSVYWYQQSLDQGLQFLIQYYNGEERAKGNILERFSAQQFPDLHSELNLSSLELGDSALYFCASSVVLCNSPLHFGNGTRLTVT.

The rearrangement joins TRBV11-2 to TRBJ1-1; D is undetermined. The CDR3 runs 13 residues. Trimming took 5 bases from V and 3 from J, leaving 10 bases between them. Germline-derived CDR1 and CDR2 are SGHAT and FQNNGV. This CDR3 is CASSTITDTEAFF. CDR3 DNA: TGTGCCAGCAGCACGATAACGGACACTGAAGCTTTCTTT.

This clone has only a few counts. This chain connects TRBV10-3 to TRBJ1-1; D gene uncertain. Germline-derived CDR1 and CDR2 are ENHRY and SYGVKD. This CDR3 is 13 amino acids long. Trimming pared 8 bases from V and 0 bases from J, leaving 10 bases between. The CDR3 region is CAIRPILNTEAFF. CDR3 DNA: TGTGCCATCCGGCCGATATTGAACACTGAAGCTTTCTTT.